The 20 T cell receptor beta chains below all came from one sample that was sequenced in a study of shared clonotypes between healthy human individuals (dated by TCRdb to 2018 to 2020). The library was obtained by the immunoSEQ multiplex PCR assay. As stored in TCRdb, this immuneACCESS dataset retains in-frame rearrangements with V and J assigned. A fraction of the clones does not appear; measured against another copy, unresolved V genes explain less than half of the discrepancy, and the remainder lacks a known reason. This sample holds approximately 2,000,000 clones; under 95% were observed only once. The top ten clones comprise around 0.38% of the sample. Sequencing used naive CD4+ T cells from PBMCs. Interpreted using the paper, the cell subset or site label stands for: CD45RA+ positively selected. These receptors originate from a man younger than 35 in good health. Some clones in this sample may be carry-over from other donors' samples.

This clone appeared a few times. The chain combines TRBV9 with TRBJ1-3; D might be TRBD1 (5 bases). Germline V gives CDR1 SGDLS, CDR2 YYNGEE. The CDR3 sequence is 14 residues long. V was shortened by 5 bases and J by 4 bases, with 13 bases between the two germline ends. In DNA form, the CDR3 reads TGTGCCAGCAGTCCACAGGTTGGGGGAAACACCATATATTTT. Its translation is CASSPQVGGNTIYF.

This rearrangement joins TRBV28 to TRBJ1-5; D is perhaps TRBD1 (5 bases). This CDR3 has 15 residues. The germline CDR1 and CDR2 sequences are MDHEN and SYDVKM. Deletions cut 7 bases from V and 9 bases from J, with 22 bases between. The CDR3 reads CASTLMRGSDRPQHF. In nucleotides, the CDR3 is TGTGCCAGCACCCTTATGAGGGGATCCGACCGGCCCCAGCATTTT.

This chain joins TRBV5-5 and TRBJ1-4; D gene ambiguous. The germline V gene has CDR1 SGHKS and CDR2 YYEKEE (reference sequence). This CDR3 comprises 14 residues. Trimming removed 3 bases from V and 7 bases from J, with 13 bases in between. This CDR3 reads CASSWESDGEKLFF. The DNA for the CDR3 is TGTGCCAGCAGCTGGGAGTCGGACGGTGAAAAACTGTTTTTT.

J is TRBJ1-2 and V is TRBV5-6; no firm D call. Trimming took off 4 bases at V and 0 bases at J, with 16 bases between the two ends. In germline, CDR1 is SGHDT, CDR2 YYEEEE. This CDR3 region has 16 residues. CDR3 sequence reads: CASSQTRPPPNYGYTF. Written as DNA, the CDR3 is TGTGCCAGCAGCCAAACCCGCCCTCCGCCTAACTATGGCTACACCTTC.

The chain uses TRBV27 and TRBJ1-2, with 7 bases matching TRBD1. Trimming took 2 bases from V and 0 from J; bases not matched to a gene: 21. CDR3 size: 21 residues. The germline V gene encodes CDR1 MNHEY and CDR2 SMNVEV (reference sequence). The CDR3 region has the DNA TGTGCCAGCAGTTTAGTGGATCCGGGGAAACGGGACAGATTAACTAACTATGGCTACACCTTC. Translation gives CASSLVDPGKRDRLTNYGYTF.

The rearrangement uses TRBV27 and TRBJ2-3; D unclear. Deletions cut 3 bases from V and 2 bases from J, with 18 bases between. CDR3 length equals 17 residues. Germline loops: CDR1 MNHEY, CDR2 SMNVEV (reference sequence). CDR3 residues: CASSFDQASSYTDTQYF. The CDR3 DNA is TGTGCCAGCAGTTTTGACCAGGCCTCGTCTTACACAGATACGCAGTATTTT.

The gene calls are TRBV15 and TRBJ2-7, with a possible D match to TRBD2 (5 bases). Germline lookup yields CDR1 LNHNV and CDR2 YYDKDF (reference sequence). This CDR3 contains 15 residues. Trimming stripped 3 bases from V and 3 bases from J, with 15 bases between. The CDR3 sequence: CATSSITPRVYEQYF. CDR3 bases: TGTGCCACCAGCAGCATTACACCGAGGGTCTACGAGCAGTACTTC. The whole variable domain, remainder taken from reference TRBV15 and TRBJ2-7, is DAMVIQNPRYQVTQFGKPVTLSCSQTLNHNVMYWYQQKSSQAPKLLFHYYDKDFNNEADTPDNFQSRRPNTSFCFLDIRSPGLGDTAMYLCATSSITPRVYEQYFGPGTRLTVT.

The rearrangement links TRBV25-1 to TRBJ2-1; 9 bases map to TRBD1. The germline gives CDR1 MGHDK, CDR2 SYGVNS. The CDR3 spans 16 residues. The ends lost 1 base at V and 6 bases at J; junction bases unmatched: 7. The CDR3 nucleotides are TGTGCCAGCAGTGAATCCGGGACAGGGTACTCCAATGAGCAGTTCTTC. Translation gives CASSESGTGYSNEQFF.

Notes on this clone: This CDR3 is also generated by other DNA sequences in the sample. The chain has TRBV5-1 and TRBJ2-1; D may match TRBD1 or TRBD2 (5 bases each). The germline CDR1 and CDR2 sequences are SGHRS and YFSETQ. V was trimmed by 4 bases and J by 4 bases, leaving 12 bases between them. CDR3 length: 14 residues. The DNA for the CDR3 is TGCGCCAGCAGCCCGGGGACCGCTTACAATGAGCAGTTCTTC. Its translation is CASSPGTAYNEQFF. The variable domain in full, completed from reference TRBV5-1 and TRBJ2-1, reads KAGVTQTPRYLIKTRGQQVTLSCSPISGHRSVSWYQQTPGQGLQFLFEYFSETQRNKGNFPGRFSGRQFSNSRSEMNVSTLELGDSALYLCASSPGTAYNEQFFGPGTRLTVL.

This clone appeared once. The chain carries TRBV2 and TRBJ2-7; 8 bases map to TRBD1. The J segment lost 3 bases and the V segment lost 8 bases, leaving 9 bases of the junction unmatched. The CDR3 is 14 residues long. Germline V gene lookup returns CDR1 SNHLY and CDR2 FYNNEI. This chain's CDR3 is CASGDGQGRYEQYF. CDR3 DNA sequence: TGTGCCAGCGGCGACGGACAGGGCCGCTACGAGCAGTACTTC.

J is TRBJ2-7 and V is TRBV28; 10 positions agree with TRBD2. Germline trimming cut 2 bases from V and 5 bases from J; bases unmatched to any gene: 6. The V gene's germline CDR1 is MDHEN and CDR2 SYDVKM. This CDR3 has 15 amino acids. The CDR3 coding sequence is TGTGCCAGCAGTTTACCCGGGACTAGCGCCCACGAGCAGTACTTC. It codes for CASSLPGTSAHEQYF.

The chain couples TRBV4-1 to TRBJ1-4; tentatively, D is TRBD1 (6 bases). V was clipped by 2 bases and J by 5 bases, with 15 bases between them. The CDR3 runs to 16 residues. Per the germline V gene, CDR1 is MGHRA and CDR2 is YSYEKL. CDR3 protein: CASSQITGGGNEKLFF. CDR3 DNA sequence: TGCGCCAGCAGCCAAATCACAGGAGGGGGGAATGAAAAACTGTTTTTT.

The J gene is TRBJ2-5, the V gene TRBV7-9, with a possible D match to TRBD2 (5 bases). Trimming took off 1 base at V and 5 bases at J, with 14 bases between the two ends. Germline CDR1 and CDR2: SEHNR and FQNEAQ (reference sequence). The CDR3 is 15 amino acids. For the CDR3, the DNA is TGTGCCAGCAGCTTAGTAGGAGGATTTGGGGAGACCCAGTACTTC. It codes for CASSLVGGFGETQYF.

This clone has only one observation. V is TRBV6-1 and J is TRBJ2-7; D tentatively fits TRBD1 or TRBD2 (6 bases each). Germline assignment: CDR1 MNHNS and CDR2 SASEGT. The CDR3 runs 16 residues. V dropped 3 bases and J dropped 3 bases, with 18 bases sitting between them. The CDR3: CASSEKGGLMDYEQYF. The CDR3 DNA reads as TGTGCCAGCAGTGAGAAGGGGGGCCTAATGGACTACGAGCAGTACTTC.

The rearrangement links TRBV6-5 to TRBJ1-3; 8 bases are a match to TRBD1. V shed 3 bases and J 8 bases; nucleotides not matched to a gene: 9. CDR3 length: 15 amino acids. Germline lookup yields CDR1 MNHEY and CDR2 SVGAGI. The CDR3 spells CASSYSFQGAHTIYF. CDR3 bases: TGTGCCAGCAGTTATTCGTTCCAGGGGGCTCACACCATATATTTT.

The genes are TRBV28 and TRBJ1-6; tentatively, D is TRBD1 (6 bases). The germline V gene encodes CDR1 MDHEN and CDR2 SYDVKM. The CDR3 extends over 15 amino acids. Between the trimmed V and J ends, which lost 7 bases and 9 bases, there was a span of 19 bases. For the CDR3, the DNA is TGTGCCAGCAAGGGGCCGGACGGGGGCGGTTCACCCCTCCACTTT. The encoded protein is CASKGPDGGGSPLHF.

V and J are TRBV5-1 and TRBJ2-3; 8 bases align to TRBD1. V lost 0 bases to trimming and J lost 1 base; unmatched junction nucleotides: 4. From germline, CDR1 is SGHRS and CDR2 YFSETQ. The CDR3 sequence is 16 residues long. The CDR3: CASSLAVTGGTDTQYF. The CDR3 DNA is TGCGCCAGCAGCTTGGCAGTGACAGGGGGCACAGATACGCAGTATTTT.

The rearrangement links TRBV18 to TRBJ1-5, with 7 bases fitting TRBD1. With V trimmed by 2 bases and J by 1 base, 8 bases remained unmatched. CDR3 length equals 17 residues. Germline V lookup: CDR1 KGHSH, CDR2 LQKENI. The CDR3 nucleotides read TGTGCCAGCTCACCAGCGGCGCCCAGGGGGAGCAATCAGCCCCAGCATTTT. Translated, it gives CASSPAAPRGSNQPQHF. Combining the CDR3 with reference TRBV18 and TRBJ1-5 gives the whole variable domain NAGVMQNPRHLVRRRGQEARLRCSPMKGHSHVYWYRQLPEEGLKFMVYLQKENIIDESGMPKERFSAEFPKEGPSILRIQQVVRGDSAAYFCASSPAAPRGSNQPQHFGDGTRLSIL.

The rearrangement joins TRBV9 to TRBJ1-2; unclear D gene. V lost 0 bases and J lost 1, with 7 bases in between. CDR1 SGDLS and CDR2 YYNGEE come from the germline V gene. CDR3 length equals 14 residues. CDR3 region: CASSVEAGNYGYTF. The CDR3 DNA is TGTGCCAGCAGCGTAGAGGCAGGTAACTATGGCTACACCTTC.

This chain connects TRBV18 to TRBJ2-2; 8 bases are a match to TRBD2. The germline CDR1 and CDR2 sequences are KGHSH and LQKENI. The V segment lost 3 bases and the J segment 7 bases; nucleotides outside the gene matches: 4. This CDR3 has 14 residues. In DNA form, the CDR3 reads TGTGCCAGCTCACCTGCGGGGGGATACGGGGAGCTGTTTTTT. This translates into CASSPAGGYGELFF.